This T cell receptor beta chain was sequenced for a study of blood T cell repertoires in COVID-19. Study context: The study drew acute and convalescent COVID-19 samples from the United States, Italy and Spain.

This table comes from immunoSEQ multiplex PCR, and its TCRdb copy is limited to in-frame clones, with some not included. The profile covers approximately 79,000 clones, with around 89% appearing a single time and around 0.58% taken by the ten largest. The TCR sequence derives from a man between 60 and 75 years old with acute or convalescent COVID-19. Sequenced sample: peripheral blood.

CDR3 nucleotides: TGTGCCAGCAGCCTAGCTCATCGGACAGGGCTAACCTACGAGCAGTACTTC. Residues: CASSLAHRTGLTYEQYF. The chain has TRBV4-2 and TRBJ2-7; 8 nucleotides agree with TRBD1. Trimming at V came to 4 bases and at J to 2 bases, leaving 13 bases not matched to a gene. This CDR3 spans 17 amino acids. The V gene's germline CDR1 is LGHNA and CDR2 YNFKEQ.